The 15 T cell receptor beta chains listed next were all sequenced from one sample in a study of T cell changes during pregnancy in multiple sclerosis. The protocol was immunoSEQ multiplex PCR, while the TCRdb copy is restricted to in-frame clones and leaves out a portion. This sample has 45,000 to 50,000 clones; roughly 92% occur once, and the top ten carry approximately 2.2%. Material: peripheral blood, obtained in the third trimester of pregnancy. The receptors here all came from a female donor with multiple sclerosis, enrolled in a pregnancy study.

This chain links TRBV2 with TRBJ1-4, with D unresolved. Germline assignment: CDR1 SNHLY and CDR2 FYNNEI. The CDR3 is 13 residues long. Trimming cost V 4 bases and J 5 bases, with 8 bases left between them. CDR3 residues: CASSGAGNEKLFF. The CDR3 coding sequence is TGTGCCAGCAGTGGCGCAGGAAATGAAAAACTGTTTTTT.

This chain links TRBV27 with TRBJ2-7; D is ambiguous. The V and J ends lost 6 bases and 4 bases respectively, with 7 bases between them. Germline CDR1 reads MNHEY; CDR2 reads SMNVEV (reference sequence). CDR3 length: 11 residues. The CDR3 sequence is CASSLLYEQYF. CDR3 bases: TGTGCCAGCAGCCTCCTATACGAGCAGTACTTC.

The chain couples TRBV6-5 to TRBJ2-7; D is possibly TRBD1 (6 bases). The CDR3 spans 14 residues. CDR1 and CDR2 from the germline V gene are MNHEY and SVGAGI. Deletions cut 5 bases from V and 2 bases from J, with 13 bases between. The CDR3 DNA sequence: TGTGCCAGCAGTGAAAGACAGGAGGCCTACGAGCAGTACTTC. Translation: CASSERQEAYEQYF.

This chain's CDR3 is CASSLDRGNQPQHF. The CDR3 DNA is TGTGCCAGTAGTCTGGACAGGGGGAATCAGCCCCAGCATTTT. The chain couples TRBV19 to TRBJ1-5; 10 bases fit TRBD1. Germline CDR1 reads LNHDA; CDR2 reads SQIVND (reference sequence). The junction had 2 bases not matched to a gene; V was cut back by 5 bases and J by 4 bases. This CDR3 is 14 amino acids long.

This rearrangement joins TRBV27 to TRBJ1-1; TRBD1 aligns across 11 bases. The CDR3 runs to 15 residues. The J segment lost 6 bases and the V segment lost 3 bases, leaving 6 bases of the junction unmatched. Per germline, CDR1 MNHEY and CDR2 SMNVEV (reference sequence). CDR3 amino acids: CASSLARTGGPEAFF. CDR3 in DNA: TGTGCCAGCAGTTTGGCCCGGACAGGGGGCCCTGAAGCTTTCTTT.

This clone has only one observation. CDR3 coding DNA: TGTGCCAGCAGCGTAGGGGGACTAGCGGGAACGGAGACCCAGTACTTC. It is translated as CASSVGGLAGTETQYF. The rearrangement joins TRBV9 to TRBJ2-5; TRBD2 matches 13 bases. The CDR3 is 16 amino acids. The germline V gene has CDR1 SGDLS and CDR2 YYNGEE. V shed 0 bases, J shed 5 bases, and the junction held 4 bases outside the gene matches.

This sequence joins TRBV29-1 and TRBJ2-1, with a possible D match to TRBD2 (6 bases). The CDR3 has 15 residues. V gave up 5 bases and J gave up 2 bases, with 16 bases separating them. The germline CDR1 and CDR2 sequences are SQVTM and ANQGSEA. CDR3 nucleotides: TGCAGCGTTTTATTAGCGGAATCCACCTACAATGAGCAGTTCTTC. It codes for CSVLLAESTYNEQFF.

V is TRBV7-8 and J is TRBJ1-2, with unresolved D. Trimming cost V 6 bases and J 4 bases, with 21 bases left between them. Germline V gene data show CDR1 as SGHVS and CDR2 as FQNEAQ. The length of the CDR3 is 16 residues. The DNA of the CDR3 is TGTGCCAGCAGTATCTATATACCCCGGGGTTTCTATGGCTACACCTTC. Translation: CASSIYIPRGFYGYTF.

This clone is a singleton in its sample. The CDR3 region has the DNA TGTGCCAGCAGCCCCCGAGGACAGAACTACGAGCAGTACTTC. This encodes CASSPRGQNYEQYF. The chain combines TRBV9 with TRBJ2-7; possible D gene TRBD1, 6 bases. Looked up from germline, CDR1 is SGDLS and CDR2 is YYNGEE. V was shortened by 4 bases and J by 3 bases, with 14 bases between the two germline ends. The CDR3 consists of 14 residues.

This sequence joins TRBV6-5 and TRBJ2-1, with TRBD2 identical over 7 bases. Germline CDR1 MNHEY, CDR2 SVGAGI. This CDR3 is 16 amino acids long. V lost 0 bases to trimming and J lost 7 bases; unmatched junction nucleotides: 9. DNA for the CDR3: TGTGCCAGCAGTTACTCTACGGGAGGATATAAAAATGAGCAGTTCTTC. Its translation is CASSYSTGGYKNEQFF.

The chain combines TRBV27 with TRBJ1-1; D unresolved. Trimming took 1 base from V and 0 from J, leaving 12 bases between them. This CDR3 has 16 amino acids. The germline gives CDR1 MNHEY, CDR2 SMNVEV (reference sequence). The CDR3 protein is CASSLLAGTMNTEAFF. The CDR3, as DNA: TGTGCCAGCAGTTTATTGGCGGGTACAATGAACACTGAAGCTTTCTTT.

The chain has TRBV19 and TRBJ2-7; a possible D gene is TRBD1 (6 bases). The V end lost 5 bases, the J end lost 2 bases, and 10 bases lay between the germline ends. CDR3 size: 13 residues. Germline CDR1 LNHDA, CDR2 SQIVND (reference sequence). CDR3 nucleotide sequence: TGTGCCAGTAGTGGTGGGGACACCTACGAGCAGTACTTC. It encodes CASSGGDTYEQYF.

This rearrangement joins TRBV27 to TRBJ2-2, with 10 bases aligning to TRBD2. Losses at the gene ends were 6 bases for V and 7 bases for J; bases not matched to a gene: 17. The CDR3 has 18 amino acids. Per the germline V gene, CDR1 is MNHEY and CDR2 is SMNVEV (reference sequence). CDR3 nucleotide sequence: TGTGCCAGCAGCCCTGAACATGGACTAGCGGAGATAGGCGGGGAGCTGTTTTTT. Its protein product is CASSPEHGLAEIGGELFF.

The chain combines TRBV18 with TRBJ1-1; the D gene is possibly TRBD1 (6 bases). V was pared by 3 bases and J by 1 base, with 9 bases between. Germline CDR1 and CDR2: KGHSH and LQKENI. This CDR3 is built from 14 residues. CDR3: CASSPDRKNTEAFF. CDR3 nucleotides: TGTGCCAGCTCACCCGACAGGAAGAACACTGAAGCTTTCTTT.

This chain joins TRBV5-4 and TRBJ2-6, with 7 bases fitting TRBD1. Trimming took 3 bases from V and 1 from J; bases not matched to a gene: 1. Germline values: CDR1 SGHNT, CDR2 YYREEE (reference sequence). This CDR3 is built from 15 residues. The CDR3 region is CASSSRGSGANVLTF. DNA of the CDR3: TGTGCCAGCAGCTCCAGGGGGTCTGGGGCCAACGTCCTGACTTTC. The variable domain in full, with the rest retrieved from reference TRBV5-4 and TRBJ2-6, is ETGVTQSPTHLIKTRGQQVTLRCSSQSGHNTVSWYQQALGQGPQFIFQYYREEENGRGNFPPRFSGLQFPNYSSELNVNALELDDSALYLCASSSRGSGANVLTFGAGSRLTVL.